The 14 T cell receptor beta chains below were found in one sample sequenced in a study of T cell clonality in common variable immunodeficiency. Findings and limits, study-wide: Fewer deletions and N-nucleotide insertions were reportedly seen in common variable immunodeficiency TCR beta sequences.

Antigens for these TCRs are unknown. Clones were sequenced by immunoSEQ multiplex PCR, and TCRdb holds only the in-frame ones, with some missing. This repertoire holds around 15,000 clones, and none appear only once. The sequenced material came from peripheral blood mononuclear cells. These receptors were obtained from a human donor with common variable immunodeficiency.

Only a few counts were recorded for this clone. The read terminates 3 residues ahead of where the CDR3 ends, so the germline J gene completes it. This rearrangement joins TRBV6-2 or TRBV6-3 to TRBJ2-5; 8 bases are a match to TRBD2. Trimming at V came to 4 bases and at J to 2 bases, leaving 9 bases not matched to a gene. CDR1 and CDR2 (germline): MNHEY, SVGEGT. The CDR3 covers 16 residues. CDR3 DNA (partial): TGTGCCAGCAGTTGGGCCTTAGCGGGGACTCAAGAGACC. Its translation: CASSWALAGTQET. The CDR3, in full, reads CASSWALAGTQETQYF.

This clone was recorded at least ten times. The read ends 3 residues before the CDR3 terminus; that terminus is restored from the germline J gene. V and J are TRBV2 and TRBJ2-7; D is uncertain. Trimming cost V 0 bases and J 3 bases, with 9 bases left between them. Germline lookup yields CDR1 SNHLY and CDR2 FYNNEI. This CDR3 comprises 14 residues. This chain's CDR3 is CASSEANRNYEQYF. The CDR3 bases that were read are TGTGCCAGCAGTGAAGCGAACAGAAACTACGAG.

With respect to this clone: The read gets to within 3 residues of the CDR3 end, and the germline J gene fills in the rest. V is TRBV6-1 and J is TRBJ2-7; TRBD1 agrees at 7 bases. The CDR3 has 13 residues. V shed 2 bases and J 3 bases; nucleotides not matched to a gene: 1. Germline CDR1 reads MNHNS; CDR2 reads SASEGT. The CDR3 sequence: CASSEWDSYEQYF. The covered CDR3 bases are TGTGCCAGCAGTGAATGGGACAGCTACGAG.

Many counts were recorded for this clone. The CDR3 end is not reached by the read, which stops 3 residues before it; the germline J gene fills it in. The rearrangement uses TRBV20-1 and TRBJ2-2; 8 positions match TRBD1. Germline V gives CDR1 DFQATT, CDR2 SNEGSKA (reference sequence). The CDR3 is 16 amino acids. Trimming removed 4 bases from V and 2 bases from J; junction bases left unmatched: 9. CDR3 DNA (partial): TGCAGTGCTACCCCCCAGGGGGCATTCAACACCGGGGAG. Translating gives CSATPQGAFNTGE. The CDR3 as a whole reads CSATPQGAFNTGELFF.

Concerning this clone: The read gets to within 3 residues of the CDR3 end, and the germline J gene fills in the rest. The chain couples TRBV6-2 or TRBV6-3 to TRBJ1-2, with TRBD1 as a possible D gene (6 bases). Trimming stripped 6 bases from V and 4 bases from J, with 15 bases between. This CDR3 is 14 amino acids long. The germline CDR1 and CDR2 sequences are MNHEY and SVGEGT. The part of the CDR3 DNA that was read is TGTGCCAGCAGCCCCACCAGGGGCCCCTATGGC. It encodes CASSPTRGPYG. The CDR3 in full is CASSPTRGPYGYTF.

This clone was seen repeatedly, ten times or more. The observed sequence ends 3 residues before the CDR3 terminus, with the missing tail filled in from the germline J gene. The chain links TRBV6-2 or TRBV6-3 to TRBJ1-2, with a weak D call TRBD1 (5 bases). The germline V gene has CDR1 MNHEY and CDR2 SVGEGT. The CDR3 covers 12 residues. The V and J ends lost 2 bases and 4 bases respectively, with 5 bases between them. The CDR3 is CASSYTGYGYTF. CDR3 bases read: TGTGCCAGCAGTTACACAGGCTATGGC.

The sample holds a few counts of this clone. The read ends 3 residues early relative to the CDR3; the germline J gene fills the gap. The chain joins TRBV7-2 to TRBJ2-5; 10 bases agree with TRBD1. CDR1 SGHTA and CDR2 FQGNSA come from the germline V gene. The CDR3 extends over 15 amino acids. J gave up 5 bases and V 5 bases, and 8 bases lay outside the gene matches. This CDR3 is CASSTGTGVWETQYF. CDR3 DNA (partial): TGTGCCAGCAGCACCGGGACAGGGGTGTGGGAGACC.

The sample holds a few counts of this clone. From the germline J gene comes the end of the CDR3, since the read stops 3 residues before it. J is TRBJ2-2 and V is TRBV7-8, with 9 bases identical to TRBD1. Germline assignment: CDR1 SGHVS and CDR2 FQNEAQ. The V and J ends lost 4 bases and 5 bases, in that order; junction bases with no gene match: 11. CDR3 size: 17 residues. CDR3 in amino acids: CASSSGQGRIGTGELFF. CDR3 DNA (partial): TGTGCCAGCAGCTCCGGACAGGGGAGGATTGGGACCGGGGAG.

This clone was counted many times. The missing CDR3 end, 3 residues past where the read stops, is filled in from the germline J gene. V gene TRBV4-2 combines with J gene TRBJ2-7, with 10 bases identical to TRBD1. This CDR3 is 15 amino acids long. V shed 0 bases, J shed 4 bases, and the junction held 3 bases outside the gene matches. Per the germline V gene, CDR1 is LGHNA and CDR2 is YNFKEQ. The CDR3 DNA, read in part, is TGTGCCAGCAGCCAAGAATGGACAGGGGGTTACGAG. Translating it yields CASSQEWTGGYE. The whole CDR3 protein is CASSQEWTGGYEQYF.

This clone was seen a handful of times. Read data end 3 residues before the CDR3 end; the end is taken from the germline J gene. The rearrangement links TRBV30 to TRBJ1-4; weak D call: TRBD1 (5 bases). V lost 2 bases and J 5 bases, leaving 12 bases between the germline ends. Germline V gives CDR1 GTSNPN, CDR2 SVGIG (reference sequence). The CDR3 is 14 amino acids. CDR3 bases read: TGTGCCTGGAGTTTTGGGGGGGGGAATGAAAAA. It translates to CAWSFGGGNEK. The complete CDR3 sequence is CAWSFGGGNEKLFF.

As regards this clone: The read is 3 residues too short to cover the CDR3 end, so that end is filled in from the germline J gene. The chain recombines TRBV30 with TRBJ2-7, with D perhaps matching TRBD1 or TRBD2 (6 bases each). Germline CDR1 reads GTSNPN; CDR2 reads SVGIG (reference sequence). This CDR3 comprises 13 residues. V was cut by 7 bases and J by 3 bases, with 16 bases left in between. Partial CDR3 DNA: TGTGCCTACCGGAGGGGGACAATCTACGAG. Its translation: CAYRRGTIYE. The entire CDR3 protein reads CAYRRGTIYEQYF.

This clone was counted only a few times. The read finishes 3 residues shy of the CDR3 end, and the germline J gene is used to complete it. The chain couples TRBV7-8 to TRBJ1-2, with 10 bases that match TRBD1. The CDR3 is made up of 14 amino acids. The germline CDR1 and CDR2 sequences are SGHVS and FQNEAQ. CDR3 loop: CASSARQGAGGYTF. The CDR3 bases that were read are TGTGCCAGCAGCGCCCGACAGGGGGCCGGCGGC.

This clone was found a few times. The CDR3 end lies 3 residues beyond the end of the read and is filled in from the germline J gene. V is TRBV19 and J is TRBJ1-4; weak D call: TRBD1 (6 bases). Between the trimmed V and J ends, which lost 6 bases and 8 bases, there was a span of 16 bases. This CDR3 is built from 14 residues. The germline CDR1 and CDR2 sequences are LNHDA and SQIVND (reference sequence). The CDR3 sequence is CASSQGGSKEKLFF. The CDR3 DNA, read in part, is TGTGCCAGTAGCCAAGGGGGTTCGAAGGAAAAA.

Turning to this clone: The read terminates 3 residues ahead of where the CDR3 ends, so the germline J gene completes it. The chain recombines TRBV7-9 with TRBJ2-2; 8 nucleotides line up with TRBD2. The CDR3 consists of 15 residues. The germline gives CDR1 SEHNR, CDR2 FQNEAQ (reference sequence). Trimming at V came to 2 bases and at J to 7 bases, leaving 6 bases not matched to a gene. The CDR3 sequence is CASSLRRLAYGELFF. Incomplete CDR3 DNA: TGTGCCAGCAGCTTAAGGAGACTAGCGTACGGGGAG.